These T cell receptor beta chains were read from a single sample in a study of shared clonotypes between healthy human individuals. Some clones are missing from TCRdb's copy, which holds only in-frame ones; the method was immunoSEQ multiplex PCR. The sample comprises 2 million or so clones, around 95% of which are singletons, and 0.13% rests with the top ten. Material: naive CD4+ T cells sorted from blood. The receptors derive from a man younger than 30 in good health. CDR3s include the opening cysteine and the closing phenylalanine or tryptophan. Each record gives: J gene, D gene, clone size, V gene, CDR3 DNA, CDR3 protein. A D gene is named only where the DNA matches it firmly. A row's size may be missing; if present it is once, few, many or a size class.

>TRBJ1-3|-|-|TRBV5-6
TGTGCCAGCAGCTTGGGTTCAGGGGTCCGGGTCGGAAACACCATATATTTT
CASSLGSGVRVGNTIYF
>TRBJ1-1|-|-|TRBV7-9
TGTGCCAGCACCGTCCGGGTCCCGAACACTGAAGCTTTCTTT
CASTVRVPNTEAFF
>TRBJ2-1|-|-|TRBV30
TGTGCCTGCCTCTCGAGCGGGTGGGGCTCCTACAATGAGCAGTTCTTC
CACLSSGWGSYNEQFF
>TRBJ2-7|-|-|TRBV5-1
TGCGCCAGCAGCTTGGACTATGAATTACTAGGTATTTCCTACGAGCAGTACTTC
CASSLDYELLGISYEQYF
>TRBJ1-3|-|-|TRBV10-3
TGTGCCATCAGTGAAGCGGGAAACACCATATATTTT
CAISEAGNTIYF
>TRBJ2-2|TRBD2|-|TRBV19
TGTGCCAGTAGTAAGAGTACTAGCGGGAAGAACACCGGGGAGCTGTTTTTT
CASSKSTSGKNTGELFF
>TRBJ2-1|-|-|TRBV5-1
TGCGCCAGCAGCTTGGTAGCGGCTTTCTACAATGAGCAGTTCTTC
CASSLVAAFYNEQFF
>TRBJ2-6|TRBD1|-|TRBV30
TGTGCCTGGAGTGACACAGGGGGCTCTGGGGCCAACGTCCTGACTTTC
CAWSDTGGSGANVLTF
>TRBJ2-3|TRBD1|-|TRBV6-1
TGTGCCAGTAGACAGGGGAGCACAGATACGCAGTATTTT
CASRQGSTDTQYF
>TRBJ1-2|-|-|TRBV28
TGTGCCAGCAGCTCGGACGGGACGGGGTATGGCTACACCTTC
CASSSDGTGYGYTF
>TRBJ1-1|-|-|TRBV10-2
TGCGCCAGCAGTGAGTCTAGCATGGGAGCTTTCTTT
CASSESSMGAFF
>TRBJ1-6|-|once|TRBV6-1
TGTGCCAGCAGCGCCGAGGGTGGGTTTAATTCACCCCTCCACTTT
CASSAEGGFNSPLHF
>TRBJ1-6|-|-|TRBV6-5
TGTGCCAGCAGCCGTTCGGGGGCAGGGGATTCACCCCTCCACTTT
CASSRSGAGDSPLHF
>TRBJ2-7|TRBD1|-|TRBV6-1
TGTGCCAGTAAAACCGGGACAGGGTCCTACGAGCAGTACTTC
CASKTGTGSYEQYF
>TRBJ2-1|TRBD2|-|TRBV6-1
TGTGCCAGCAGTAGACGGGGGGGAAATGAGCAGTTCTTC
CASSRRGGNEQFF
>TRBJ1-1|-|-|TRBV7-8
TGTGCCAGCAGCTTACCGACAGCAAACACTGAAGCTTTCTTT
CASSLPTANTEAFF